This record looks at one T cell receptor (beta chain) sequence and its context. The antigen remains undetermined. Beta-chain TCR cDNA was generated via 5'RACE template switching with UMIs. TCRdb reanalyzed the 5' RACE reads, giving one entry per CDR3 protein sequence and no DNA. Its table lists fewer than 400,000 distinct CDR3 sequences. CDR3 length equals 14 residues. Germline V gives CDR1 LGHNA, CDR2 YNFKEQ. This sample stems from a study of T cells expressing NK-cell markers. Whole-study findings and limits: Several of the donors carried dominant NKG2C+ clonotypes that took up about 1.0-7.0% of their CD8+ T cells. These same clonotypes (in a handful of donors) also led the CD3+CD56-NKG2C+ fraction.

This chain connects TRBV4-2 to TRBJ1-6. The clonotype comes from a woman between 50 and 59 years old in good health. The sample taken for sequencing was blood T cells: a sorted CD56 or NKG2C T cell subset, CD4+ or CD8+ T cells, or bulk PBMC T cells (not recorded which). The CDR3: CASSSQGGDSPLHF.